This T cell receptor beta chain was found in a study of CD8 T cells in ankylosing spondylitis. Study findings and constraints: What appeared characteristic of ankylosing spondylitis blood was a TCR beta motif of eight highly homologous variants.

The authors made TCR beta libraries by quantitative 5'-RACE with molecular barcodes. TCRdb used MiXCR to reprocess the 5' RACE reads, holding one entry per CDR3 protein. Of approximately 150,000 distinct CDR3 sequences detected, under 35% appear once; the ten largest clones hold over 5.5%. A remark on this clonotype: Its target is not known.

The sample was synovial fluid, either unsorted or a sorted T cell fraction (not recorded which). The sequence was collected from a male donor with ankylosing spondylitis.

CDR3: CASSPTAQNNQPQHF. CDR3 coding DNA: TGTGCCAGCAGCCCGACAGCGCAGAACAATCAGCCCCAGCATTTT. The chain uses TRBV7-2 and TRBJ1-5; tentative D call: TRBD1 (5 bases). Trimming pared 5 bases from V and 3 bases from J, leaving 14 bases between. This CDR3 contains 15 residues. Germline lookup yields CDR1 SGHTA and CDR2 FQGNSA.